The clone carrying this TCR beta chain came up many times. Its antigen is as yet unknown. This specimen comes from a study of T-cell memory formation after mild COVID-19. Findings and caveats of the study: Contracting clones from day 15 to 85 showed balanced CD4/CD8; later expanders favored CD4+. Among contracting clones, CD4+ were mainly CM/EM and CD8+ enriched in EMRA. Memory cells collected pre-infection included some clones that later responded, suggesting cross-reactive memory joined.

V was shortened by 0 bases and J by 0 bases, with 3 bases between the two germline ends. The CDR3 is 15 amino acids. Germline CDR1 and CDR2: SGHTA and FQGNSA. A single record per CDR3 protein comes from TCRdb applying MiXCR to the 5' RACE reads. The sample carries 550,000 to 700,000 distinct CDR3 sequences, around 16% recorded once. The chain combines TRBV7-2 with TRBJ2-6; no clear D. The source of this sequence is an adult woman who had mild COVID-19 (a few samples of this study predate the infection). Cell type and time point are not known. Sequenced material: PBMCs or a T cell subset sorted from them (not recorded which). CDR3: CASSLALSGANVLTF. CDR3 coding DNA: TGTGCCAGCAGCTTAGCCCTCTCTGGGGCCAACGTCCTGACTTTC.